One and the same sample provided the 4 T cell receptor beta chains below, sequenced in a study of T cell changes during pregnancy in multiple sclerosis. Profiled with immunoSEQ multiplex PCR; TCRdb holds only in-frame clones, not every one. The sample has some 99,000 clones; 90% to 95% are singletons. The sample here was peripheral blood, taken after pregnancy. Receptors originate from a female donor with multiple sclerosis, enrolled in a pregnancy study.

J is TRBJ2-2 and V is TRBV6-1; 11 nucleotides align to TRBD2. V shed 7 bases, J shed 6 bases, and the junction held 7 bases outside the gene matches. CDR1 and CDR2 from the germline V gene are MNHNS and SASEGT. The CDR3 has 15 amino acids. CDR3 DNA: TGTGCCAGCATAAAACTAGCGGGAGTACCCGGGGAGCTGTTTTTT. Translating it yields CASIKLAGVPGELFF.

This chain links TRBV19 with TRBJ2-7; D is undetermined. The V gene lost 11 bases and the J gene lost 0 bases, with 8 bases spanning the gap. The CDR3 length is 11 residues. Germline V gene lookup returns CDR1 LNHDA and CDR2 SQIVND (reference sequence). The CDR3 spells CAVGPSYEQYF. CDR3 nucleotide sequence: TGTGCCGTTGGCCCCTCCTACGAGCAGTACTTC.

The chain couples TRBV5-1 to TRBJ2-1; the match to TRBD2 covers 7 bases. The CDR3 length is 16 residues. From germline, CDR1 is SGHRS and CDR2 YFSETQ. V lost 7 bases to trimming and J lost 1 base; unmatched junction nucleotides: 11. DNA of the CDR3: TGCGCCAGCGGGGACCAGGGCGGGGGTTCCTACAATGAGCAGTTCTTC. It encodes CASGDQGGGSYNEQFF.

The chain employs TRBV29-1 and TRBJ2-2, with D possibly TRBD1 on 6 matching bases. Trimming left V 4 bases short and J 5 bases short, with 11 bases between. Germline CDR1 reads SQVTM; CDR2 reads ANQGSEA. The CDR3 extends over 13 amino acids. The CDR3 bases are TGCAGCGTTGGGGCAGGGGTAACCGGGGAGCTGTTTTTT. Protein sequence: CSVGAGVTGELFF.